The 21 T cell receptor beta chains below were found in one sample sequenced in a study of read filtering for tumor transcriptome and immune sequencing. The library was built from roughly 400 ng RNA with molecular barcoded adaptors for alpha/delta and beta/gamma chains. Each CDR3 protein gets one entry after TCRdb re-called the reads with MiXCR. The data contain tens of thousands of distinct CDR3 sequences, about 12% of them singletons. Sequencing was done on a sample of a population of CD138-negative cells sorted from bone marrow. The receptors shown here come from a donor aged 40 or over with multiple myeloma.

This clonotype was found a few times. This likely stems from a read error, as it lies one base from a far larger clone. In DNA form, the CDR3 reads TGTGCCACCAGTACGGGACTAGCGGGAGGTAGGGGCTGCAATGAGCAGTTCTTC. It encodes CATSTGLAGGRGCNEQFF. The genes are TRBV6-1 and TRBJ2-1; 15 positions match TRBD2. Germline loops: CDR1 MNHNS, CDR2 SASEGT. There are 18 residues in the CDR3.

As concerns this clonotype: A read error may produce the germline difference seen at one junction end. This rearrangement joins TRBV28 to TRBJ2-7, with a possible D match to TRBD2 (6 bases). Per the germline V gene, CDR1 is MDHEN and CDR2 is SYDVKM. This CDR3 comprises 13 residues. In nucleotides, the CDR3 is TGTGCCAGCAGTTCTCCCGGGACTGGGGTAGGGGTCTTC. It specifies CASSSPGTGVGVF.

This clonotype showed up many times. J is TRBJ2-1 and V is TRBV19, with D hard to call. CDR3 size: 13 residues. Germline CDR1 LNHDA, CDR2 SQIVND (reference sequence). The CDR3 here is CASSNSPNNEQFF. The CDR3 bases are TGTGCTTCTTCCAACTCCCCCAACAATGAGCAGTTCTTC.

Many counts were recorded for this clonotype. CDR3 sequence reads: CASSPGTYTDTQYF. CDR3 DNA sequence: TGTGCCAGCAGCCCCGGGACCTACACAGATACGCAGTATTTT. V gene TRBV7-9 combines with J gene TRBJ2-3, with D tentatively TRBD1 or TRBD2 (5 bases each). V shed 5 bases and J shed 2 bases, with 11 bases lying between them. Per germline, CDR1 SEHNR and CDR2 FQNEAQ (reference sequence). CDR3 length equals 14 residues.

This clonotype has ten or more counts. The chain recombines TRBV27 with TRBJ2-3, with TRBD2 identical over 7 bases. The germline gives CDR1 MNHEY, CDR2 SMNVEV (reference sequence). CDR3 size: 16 residues. Trimming cost V 5 bases and J 3 bases; bases outside gene matches: 11. This chain's CDR3 is CASSLRPAGKTDTQYF. CDR3 DNA sequence: TGTGCCAGCAGTCTACGCCCAGCGGGAAAAACAGATACGCAGTATTTT.

In this sample, this clonotype turned up many times. J is TRBJ2-7 and V is TRBV6-2 or TRBV6-3; 9 bases line up with TRBD1. The length of the CDR3 is 15 residues. J was trimmed by 6 bases and V by 3 bases; bases with no gene match: 9. Germline-derived CDR1 and CDR2 are MNHEY and SVGEGT. Here the CDR3 DNA reads TGTGCCAGCAGTTATCTGGGACAGGGACTGAGCGAGCAGTACTTC. It translates to CASSYLGQGLSEQYF.

Concerning this clonotype: At one end the junction does not follow the germline gene, possibly because of a read error. The chain has TRBV23-1 and TRBJ2-2; D ambiguous. TRBV23-1 falls under the ORF class, with uncertain function. This CDR3 region has 13 residues. The CDR3 DNA sequence: TGCGCCGGCAGGCACGGGAACACCGGGGAGCTGTTTTTT. Amino acids: CAGRHGNTGELFF.

This clonotype has at least ten counts. The CDR3 region has the DNA TGTGCCAGCATGCCAGGGGGAAGGGCCACTGAAGCTTTCTTT. This codes for CASMPGGRATEAFF. The chain links TRBV6-5 to TRBJ1-1; 7 nucleotides line up with TRBD1. Trimming took 7 bases from V and 4 from J; bases not matched to a gene: 9. This CDR3 spans 14 amino acids. Germline CDR1 is MNHEY and CDR2 is SVGAGI.

This clonotype has at least ten counts. The chain joins TRBV28 to TRBJ2-7; TRBD2 is a possible D gene (5 bases). V dropped 2 bases and J dropped 2 bases, with 7 bases sitting between them. This CDR3 has 13 residues. Germline CDR1 is MDHEN and CDR2 is SYDVKM. The CDR3: CASSLTGAYEQYF. CDR3 DNA sequence: TGTGCCAGCAGTTTAACCGGGGCCTACGAGCAGTACTTC.

This clonotype was observed at least ten times. A much larger clone sits a single nucleotide away, making a read error possible. The V gene is TRBV4-1, the J gene TRBJ2-7, with a tentative D call TRBD1 (6 bases). Germline loops: CDR1 MGHRA, CDR2 YSYEKL. This CDR3 is built from 15 residues. V shed 2 bases and J shed 0 bases, with 11 bases lying between them. This CDR3 reads CASSQTGHGSYEQYF. The CDR3 nucleotides read TGCGCCAGCAGCCAAACGGGACATGGCTCCTACGAGCAGTACTTC.

At least ten counts were recorded for this clonotype. The rearrangement uses TRBV28 and TRBJ2-7; 9 nucleotides align to TRBD1. Germline V gene data show CDR1 as MDHEN and CDR2 as SYDVKM. The CDR3 is 16 residues long. V was clipped by 4 bases and J by 2 bases; unmatched bases: 9. CDR3 nucleotides: TGTGCCAGCAGTTCTGCCGGGACAGGGTTCACCTACGAGCAGTACTTC. Its protein is CASSSAGTGFTYEQYF.

This clonotype was seen only a few times. CDR3 DNA sequence: TGTGCCAGCAGTTTTCGACAGGGAGTGTCCGTGCAGTACTTC. This sequence encodes CASSFRQGVSVQYF. The V call is TRBV27, the J call TRBJ2-7; 7 bases line up with TRBD1. Germline CDR1 reads MNHEY; CDR2 reads SMNVEV (reference sequence). Trimming cost V 3 bases and J 9 bases; bases outside gene matches: 11. The CDR3 consists of 14 residues.

The CDR3 nucleotides are TGTGCCAGCAGTTTAACGGGGTCTAGAAACACCATATATTTT. Translating gives CASSLTGSRNTIYF. This chain links TRBV28 with TRBJ1-3, with D hard to call. Trimming cost V 2 bases and J 5 bases, with 10 bases left between them. The germline gives CDR1 MDHEN, CDR2 SYDVKM. The CDR3 has 14 residues.

This clonotype has ten or more counts. The chain is built from TRBV19 and TRBJ2-1, with 7 bases aligning to TRBD2. Germline V gene sequence: CDR1 LNHDA, CDR2 SQIVND (reference sequence). CDR3 length equals 15 residues. After removal of 5 bases from V and 4 bases from J, the junction contained 8 bases not matched to a gene. In nucleotides, the CDR3 is TGTGCCAGTAGTCCTCATCCGGGACTATACAATGAGCAGTTCTTC. Its protein is CASSPHPGLYNEQFF.

This clonotype was observed many times. This rearrangement joins TRBV29-1 to TRBJ2-1, with 9 bases that match TRBD2. CDR3 size: 13 residues. The V gene end was trimmed by 4 bases and the J gene end by 8 bases; junction bases not matched to a gene: 6. CDR1 SQVTM and CDR2 ANQGSEA come from the germline V gene. The CDR3 loop reads CSVGGLAIHEQFF. CDR3 in DNA: TGCAGCGTTGGGGGACTAGCTATCCATGAGCAGTTCTTC.

This clonotype showed up many times. The rearrangement joins TRBV4-1 to TRBJ1-2; 10 bases map to TRBD1. The CDR3 totals 16 residues. Germline-derived CDR1 and CDR2 are MGHRA and YSYEKL. V trimming: 4 bases; J trimming: 5 bases; junction bases outside the gene matches: 10. The CDR3 nucleotides are TGCGCCAGCAGCCCAATTCTGGACAGGGGGTTTTATGGCTACACCTTC. As protein: CASSPILDRGFYGYTF.

This clonotype was seen ten or more times. The chain combines TRBV20-1 with TRBJ2-5; D gene unclear. The germline gives CDR1 DFQATT, CDR2 SNEGSKA (reference sequence). CDR3 length: 14 amino acids. V lost 2 bases and J 1 base, leaving 11 bases between the germline ends. As DNA, the CDR3 is TGCAGTGCTAGACGTAGCACCTCCCAAGAGACCCAGTACTTC. Encoded protein: CSARRSTSQETQYF.

This clonotype came up many times. The V call is TRBV7-6, the J call TRBJ2-1; D gene ambiguous. V gave up 5 bases and J gave up 0 bases, with 11 bases separating them. From germline, CDR1 is SGHVS and CDR2 FNYEAQ. The CDR3 is 15 residues long. The CDR3 bases are TGTGCCAGCAGCGTGGACCCGAGCTCCTACAATGAGCAGTTCTTC. This sequence encodes CASSVDPSSYNEQFF.

This clonotype showed up many times. The chain employs TRBV11-3 and TRBJ2-1; 8 nucleotides align to TRBD2. V lost 5 bases and J lost 5; bases outside the gene matches: 11. There are 16 residues in the CDR3. Germline V lookup: CDR1 SGHNT, CDR2 YENEEA. The CDR3: CASSPLGRGDNNEQFF. The CDR3 DNA sequence: TGTGCCAGCAGCCCCCTGGGGCGGGGGGATAACAATGAGCAGTTCTTC.

The sample holds one count of this clonotype. A far larger clone differs by one base, so this is likely a read error. The CDR3 DNA reads as TGTGCCAGCGGCTTGCGAAGCTCCTACAATGAGCAGTTCTTC. Residues: CASGLRSSYNEQFF. The chain carries TRBV5-4 and TRBJ2-1, with D hard to call. Per germline, CDR1 SGHNT and CDR2 YYREEE (reference sequence). The CDR3 is 14 amino acids.

About this clonotype itself: A far larger clone is one nucleotide away, so this likely arose from a read error. The chain combines TRBV7-9 with TRBJ2-1, with 12 bases lining up with TRBD2. From germline, CDR1 is SEHNR and CDR2 FQNEAQ (reference sequence). The CDR3 is 17 amino acids. CDR3 DNA: TGTGCCAGCAGCCAATCGACTAGCGGGAGCATTGCGGATGAGCAGTCCTTC. It specifies CASSQSTSGSIADEQSF.